This is a list of T cell receptor beta chains from one sample in a study of OX40 agonist ivuxolimab in advanced cancers. This table comes from immunoSEQ multiplex PCR, and its TCRdb copy is limited to in-frame clones, with some not included. Among approximately 57,000 clones listed, approximately 85% were seen once. The sample here was CD4+ or CD8+ T cells sorted from blood, taken in a trial of the OX40 agonist ivuxolimab. The receptors stem from an adult with an advanced solid tumor such as melanoma, head and neck, liver or kidney cancer. The CDR3 runs from the conserved cysteine through the conserved F or W. The D gene is left open where the match is weak. Not every row has a clone size; where given, it reads once, few, many or a size class.

D: .
J: TRBJ2-2
size: .
V: TRBV29-1
DNA: TGCAGCGTTGATTCCTGGGGAACGAACACCGGGGAGCTGTTTTTT
CDR3: CSVDSWGTNTGELFF

D: .
J: TRBJ1-1
size: .
V: TRBV7-9
DNA: TGTGCCAGCAACCTCTTCACTGAAGCTTTCTTT
CDR3: CASNLFTEAFF

D: TRBD2
J: TRBJ2-7
size: .
V: TRBV29-1
DNA: TGCAGCGTTGAAGGCGAGGGACTAGCGGGAGATGTATACGAGCAGTACTTC
CDR3: CSVEGEGLAGDVYEQYF

D: .
J: TRBJ2-7
size: few
V: TRBV27
DNA: TGTGCCAGCAGGACAGACAGTTACGAGCAGTACTTC
CDR3: CASRTDSYEQYF

D: .
J: TRBJ1-1
size: .
V: TRBV19
DNA: TGTGCCAGTAGTCCCGGGGAGTTGAACACTGAAGCTTTCTTT
CDR3: CASSPGELNTEAFF

D: TRBD1
J: TRBJ1-1
size: .
V: TRBV28
DNA: TGTGCCAGCAGTTCCTTACGACAGGGGATAATGAACACTGAAGCTTTCTTT
CDR3: CASSSLRQGIMNTEAFF

D: .
J: TRBJ2-3
size: .
V: TRBV10-2
DNA: TGCGCCAGCACCGGGGTAGGATTCACAGATACGCAGTATTTT
CDR3: CASTGVGFTDTQYF

D: TRBD1
J: TRBJ1-2
size: .
V: TRBV25-1
DNA: TGTGCCAGCACAACACCCCCCCTTCCGATGGACAGGATCTATGGCTACACCTTC
CDR3: CASTTPPLPMDRIYGYTF

D: .
J: TRBJ1-1
size: .
V: TRBV19
DNA: TGTGCCAGTAGTATGGCGGCGAACACTGAAGCTTTCTTT
CDR3: CASSMAANTEAFF

D: .
J: TRBJ1-1
size: .
V: TRBV28
DNA: TGTGCCAGCAGTTTTTTAGGTTCAGGCCCCTACACTGAAGCTTTCTTT
CDR3: CASSFLGSGPYTEAFF